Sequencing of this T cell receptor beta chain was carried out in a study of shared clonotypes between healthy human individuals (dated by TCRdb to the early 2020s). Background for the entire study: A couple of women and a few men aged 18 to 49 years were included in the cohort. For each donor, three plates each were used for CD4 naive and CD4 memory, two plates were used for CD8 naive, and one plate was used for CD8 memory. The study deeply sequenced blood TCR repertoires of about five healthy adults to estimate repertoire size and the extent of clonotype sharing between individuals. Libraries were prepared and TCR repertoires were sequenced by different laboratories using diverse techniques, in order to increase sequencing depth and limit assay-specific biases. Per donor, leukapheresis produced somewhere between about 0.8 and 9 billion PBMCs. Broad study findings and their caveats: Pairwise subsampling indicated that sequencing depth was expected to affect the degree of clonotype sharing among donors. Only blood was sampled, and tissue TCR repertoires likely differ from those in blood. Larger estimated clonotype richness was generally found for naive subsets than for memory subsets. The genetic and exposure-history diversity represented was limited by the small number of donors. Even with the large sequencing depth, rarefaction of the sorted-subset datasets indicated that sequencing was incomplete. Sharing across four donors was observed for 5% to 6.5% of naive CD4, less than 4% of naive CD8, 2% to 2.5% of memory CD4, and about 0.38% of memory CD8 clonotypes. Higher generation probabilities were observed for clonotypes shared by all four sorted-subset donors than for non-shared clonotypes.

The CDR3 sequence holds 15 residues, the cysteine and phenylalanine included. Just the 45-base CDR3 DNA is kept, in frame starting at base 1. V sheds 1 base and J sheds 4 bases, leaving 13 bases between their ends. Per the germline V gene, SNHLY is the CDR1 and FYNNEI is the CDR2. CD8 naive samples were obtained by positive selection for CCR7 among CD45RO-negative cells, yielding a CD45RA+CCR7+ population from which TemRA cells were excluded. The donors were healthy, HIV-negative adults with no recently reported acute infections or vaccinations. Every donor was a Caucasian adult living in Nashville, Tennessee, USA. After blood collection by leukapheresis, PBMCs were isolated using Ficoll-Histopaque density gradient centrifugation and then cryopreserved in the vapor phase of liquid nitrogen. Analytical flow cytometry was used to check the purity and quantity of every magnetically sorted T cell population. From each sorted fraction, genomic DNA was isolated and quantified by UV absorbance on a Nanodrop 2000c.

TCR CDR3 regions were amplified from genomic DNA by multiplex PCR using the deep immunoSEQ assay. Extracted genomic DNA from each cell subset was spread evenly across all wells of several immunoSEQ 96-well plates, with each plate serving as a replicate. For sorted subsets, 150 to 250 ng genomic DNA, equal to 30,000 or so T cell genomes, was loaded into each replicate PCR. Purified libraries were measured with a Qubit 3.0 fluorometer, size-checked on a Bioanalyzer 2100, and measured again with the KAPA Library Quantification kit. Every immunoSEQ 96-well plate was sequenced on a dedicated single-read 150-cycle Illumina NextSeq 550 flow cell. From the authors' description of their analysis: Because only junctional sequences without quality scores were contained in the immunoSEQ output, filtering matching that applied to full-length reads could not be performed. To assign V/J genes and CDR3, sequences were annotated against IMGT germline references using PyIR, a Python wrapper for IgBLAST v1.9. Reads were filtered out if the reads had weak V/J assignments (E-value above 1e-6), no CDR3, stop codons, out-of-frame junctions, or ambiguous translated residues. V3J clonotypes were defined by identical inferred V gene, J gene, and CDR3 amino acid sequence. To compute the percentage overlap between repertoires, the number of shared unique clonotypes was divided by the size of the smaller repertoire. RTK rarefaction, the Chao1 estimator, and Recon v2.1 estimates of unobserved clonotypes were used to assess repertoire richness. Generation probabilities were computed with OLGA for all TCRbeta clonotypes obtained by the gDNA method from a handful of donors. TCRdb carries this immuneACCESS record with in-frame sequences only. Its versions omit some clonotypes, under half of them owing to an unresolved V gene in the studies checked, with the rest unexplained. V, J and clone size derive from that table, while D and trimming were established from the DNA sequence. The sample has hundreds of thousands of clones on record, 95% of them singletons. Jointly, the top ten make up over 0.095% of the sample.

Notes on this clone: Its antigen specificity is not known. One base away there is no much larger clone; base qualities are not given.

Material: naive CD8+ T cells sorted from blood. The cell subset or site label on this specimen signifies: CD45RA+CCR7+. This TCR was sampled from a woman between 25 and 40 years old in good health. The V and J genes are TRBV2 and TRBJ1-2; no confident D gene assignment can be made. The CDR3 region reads CASSEGIAAVYGYTF. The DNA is TGTGCCAGCAGTGAAGGGATTGCAGCCGTCTATGGCTACACCTTC.